These 21 T cell receptor beta chains share one sample of origin, sequenced in a study of T cells after yellow fever vaccination. MiXCR was run by TCRdb on the 5' RACE reads, yielding one entry per CDR3 protein. This repertoire shows 400,000 or so distinct CDR3 sequences, under 14% found once; its top ten account for roughly 18%. The sample consisted of PBMCs, taken on the day of the first yellow fever vaccination. The receptors originated from a man between 18 and 35 years old who received the YFV17D yellow fever vaccine.

The V call is TRBV5-1, the J call TRBJ1-1; D unclear. Germline CDR1 SGHRS, CDR2 YFSETQ. Trimming took off 0 bases at V and 1 base at J, with 7 bases between the two ends. The CDR3 loop spans 14 amino acids. CDR3 sequence (DNA): TGCGCCAGCAGCTTGGGGCCCTCGAACACTGAAGCTTTCTTT. This sequence encodes CASSLGPSNTEAFF.

This clonotype was seen a handful of times. The gene calls are TRBV13 and TRBJ2-2, with D possibly matching TRBD1 (6 bases). V lost 6 bases and J 4 bases, leaving 15 bases between the germline ends. Germline loops: CDR1 PRHDT, CDR2 FYEKMQ (reference sequence). The CDR3 consists of 15 residues. The CDR3 loop reads CASRALGGGTGELFF. CDR3 sequence (DNA): TGTGCCAGCAGAGCTCTTGGGGGCGGCACCGGGGAGCTGTTTTTT.

CDR3 region: CASSLYPAPNEQFF. The CDR3 nucleotides are TGTGCCAGCTCCCTCTATCCAGCCCCCAATGAGCAGTTCTTC. The rearrangement uses TRBV18 and TRBJ2-1; no firm D call. The V gene lost 6 bases and the J gene lost 6 bases, with 15 bases spanning the gap. Germline V lookup: CDR1 KGHSH, CDR2 LQKENI. This CDR3 has 14 residues. Looking up the rest from reference TRBV18 and TRBJ2-1 gives the full variable domain: NAGVMQNPRHLVRRRGQEARLRCSPMKGHSHVYWYRQLPEEGLKFMVYLQKENIIDESGMPKERFSAEFPKEGPSILRIQQVVRGDSAAYFCASSLYPAPNEQFFGPGTRLTVL.

The chain links TRBV2 to TRBJ1-5; a weak D match, TRBD1 (5 bases). Germline CDR1 is SNHLY and CDR2 is FYNNEI. The CDR3 covers 16 residues. V dropped 5 bases and J dropped 7 bases, with 21 bases sitting between them. Here the CDR3 reads CASSSNGPASGQPQHF. The CDR3, as DNA: TGTGCCAGCAGTTCCAACGGGCCGGCCTCAGGGCAGCCCCAGCATTTT.

In this sample, this clonotype turned up many times. The rearrangement links TRBV4-3 to TRBJ1-5, with D unresolved. V gave up 1 base and J gave up 3 bases, with 10 bases separating them. CDR3 length equals 15 residues. CDR1 and CDR2 from the germline V gene are LGHNA and YSLEER. CDR3 in amino acids: CASSQVGGVNQPQHF. CDR3 coding DNA: TGCGCCAGCAGCCAAGTTGGAGGAGTCAATCAGCCCCAGCATTTT.

This clonotype was seen at least ten times. The chain joins TRBV29-1 to TRBJ2-1; 8 nucleotides line up with TRBD2. This CDR3 has 14 amino acids. The V segment lost 7 bases and the J segment 6 bases; nucleotides outside the gene matches: 11. Germline V gene lookup returns CDR1 SQVTM and CDR2 ANQGSEA. In nucleotides, the CDR3 is TGCAGCGCCCTGGGACTCGGGGGGGCCAATGAGCAGTTCTTC. Translating it yields CSALGLGGANEQFF.

This chain connects TRBV11-1 to TRBJ2-5; TRBD2 aligns across 14 bases. The CDR3 is 18 residues long. Germline V gives CDR1 SGHAT, CDR2 FQDESV (reference sequence). The ends lost 5 bases at V and 1 base at J; junction bases unmatched: 9. The chain's CDR3 is CASSPGLAGGLIQETQYF. CDR3 coding DNA: TGTGCCAGCAGCCCAGGACTAGCGGGGGGCCTGATCCAAGAGACCCAGTACTTC.

Details on this clonotype: It is likely a read error, because the conserved phenylalanine at the end of the CDR3 is missing. The rearrangement links TRBV5-1 to TRBJ1-5, with 8 bases that match TRBD1. V lost 4 bases to trimming and J lost 6 bases; unmatched junction nucleotides: 9. The V gene's germline CDR1 is SGHRS and CDR2 YFSETQ. The CDR3 spans 15 residues. CDR3 residues: CASSPGGLMGQPQHD. CDR3 coding DNA: TGCGCCAGCAGCCCAGGGGGCTTGATGGGTCAGCCCCAGCATGAT.

This clonotype has a single count. This rearrangement joins TRBV29-1 to TRBJ2-3, with TRBD1 as a possible D gene (5 bases). The germline CDR1 and CDR2 sequences are SQVTM and ANQGSEA. The length of the CDR3 is 13 residues. V shed 4 bases and J shed 3 bases, with 11 bases lying between them. The CDR3 DNA reads as TGCAGCGTTGGTCAGGGTGAGACAGATACGCAGTATTTT. Translating gives CSVGQGETDTQYF.

CDR3 sequence reads: CASSLGGGTETQYF. DNA for the CDR3: TGCGCCAGCAGCTTAGGAGGGGGTACAGAGACCCAGTACTTC. This chain joins TRBV5-1 and TRBJ2-5, with D perhaps given as TRBD1 or TRBD2 (6 bases each). The V gene's germline CDR1 is SGHRS and CDR2 YFSETQ. Trimming shortened V by 2 bases and J by 4 bases, and 12 bases separated the two germline ends. The CDR3 loop spans 14 amino acids.

A word on this clonotype: At one of its ends the junction is not consistent with the germline gene, which may arise from a read error. V is TRBV7-9 and J is TRBJ2-1; 11 positions match TRBD2. The germline V gene has CDR1 SEHNR and CDR2 FQNEAQ (reference sequence). There are 12 residues in the CDR3. The CDR3 nucleotides are TGTGCCAGCAGCGAAGGTCCTAGCGGGGGGCTCTTC. It specifies CASSEGPSGGLF.

This clonotype came up a few times. This chain joins TRBV7-2 and TRBJ1-6; D not certain. Between the trimmed V and J ends, which lost 5 bases and 10 bases, there was a span of 12 bases. Germline loops: CDR1 SGHTA, CDR2 FQGNSA. The CDR3 length is 13 residues. The CDR3 DNA is TGTGCCAGCAGCCTACTTCCTGAATCACCCCTCCACTTT. This codes for CASSLLPESPLHF.

V is TRBV20-1 and J is TRBJ2-1; D gene ambiguous. This CDR3 has 14 amino acids. From germline, CDR1 is DFQATT and CDR2 SNEGSKA (reference sequence). V lost 0 bases and J lost 0, with 6 bases in between. CDR3: CSARDSASYNEQFF. DNA of the CDR3: TGCAGTGCTAGAGATTCAGCCTCCTACAATGAGCAGTTCTTC.

The genes are TRBV7-9 and TRBJ2-7; 10 bases are a match to TRBD1. The germline V gene has CDR1 SEHNR and CDR2 FQNEAQ (reference sequence). Trimming took 5 bases from V and 4 from J; bases not matched to a gene: 11. This CDR3 contains 16 residues. CDR3 bases: TGTGCCAGCAGCCCCCTGGGACAGGGGTCCGGGTACGAGCAGTACGTC. It translates to CASSPLGQGSGYEQYV.

This clonotype was seen more than once but under ten times. This chain connects TRBV10-3 to TRBJ2-7, with 9 bases aligning to TRBD1. This CDR3 has 14 amino acids. Germline CDR1 reads ENHRY; CDR2 reads SYGVKD. Germline trimming cut 4 bases from V and 5 bases from J; bases unmatched to any gene: 6. The CDR3 is CAISGGTGFNEQYV. Written as DNA, the CDR3 is TGTGCCATCAGTGGGGGGACAGGGTTCAACGAGCAGTACGTC.

The chain is built from TRBV11-1 and TRBJ2-1; 10 bases map to TRBD2. Germline V gives CDR1 SGHAT, CDR2 FQDESV (reference sequence). There are 18 residues in the CDR3. The J segment lost 6 bases and the V segment lost 2 bases, leaving 13 bases of the junction unmatched. The CDR3 spells CASSLKMGAGGLSNEQFF. In nucleotides, the CDR3 is TGTGCCAGCAGCTTAAAGATGGGAGCGGGGGGGCTAAGCAATGAGCAGTTCTTC. Using reference TRBV11-1 and TRBJ2-1 for the parts outside the CDR3, the full variable domain is EAEVAQSPRYKITEKSQAVAFWCDPISGHATLYWYRQILGQGPELLVQFQDESVVDDSQLPKDRFSAERLKGVDSTLKIQPAELGDSAMYLCASSLKMGAGGLSNEQFFGPGTRLTVL.

The CDR3 DNA follows: TGCGCCAGCAGCCAAATTGCGGGGGGATACAATGAGCAGTTCTTC. Translating it yields CASSQIAGGYNEQFF. The chain joins TRBV4-1 to TRBJ2-1, with 8 nucleotides matching TRBD2. The germline V gene encodes CDR1 MGHRA and CDR2 YSYEKL. This CDR3 contains 15 residues. Losses at the gene ends were 2 bases for V and 4 bases for J; bases not matched to a gene: 4.

The rearrangement joins TRBV5-5 to TRBJ2-3; possibly TRBD2 for D (5 bases). This CDR3 has 16 residues. V dropped 0 bases and J dropped 5 bases, with 16 bases sitting between them. CDR1 and CDR2 (germline): SGHKS, YYEKEE (reference sequence). CDR3 loop: CASSLDPGPAGDTQYF. In DNA, the CDR3 is TGTGCCAGCAGCTTGGACCCCGGGCCGGCGGGAGATACGCAGTATTTT.

The chain couples TRBV4-2 to TRBJ2-2; weak D call: TRBD1 (5 bases). Germline V gene sequence: CDR1 LGHNA, CDR2 YNFKEQ. V shed 1 base and J shed 0 bases, with 9 bases lying between them. The CDR3 totals 16 residues. The CDR3 loop is CASSQAAGTNTGELFF. The CDR3 DNA sequence: TGTGCCAGCAGCCAAGCGGCAGGGACGAACACCGGGGAGCTGTTTTTT.

At least ten counts were recorded for this clonotype. The chain joins TRBV6-2 or TRBV6-3 to TRBJ2-1, with D maybe TRBD2 (6 bases). This CDR3 spans 16 amino acids. Germline lookup yields CDR1 MNHEY and CDR2 SVGEGT. V was trimmed by 5 bases and J by 0 bases, leaving 14 bases between them. This chain's CDR3 is CASSPGTLNSYNEQFF. CDR3 DNA: TGTGCCAGCAGTCCAGGGACTTTGAACTCCTACAATGAGCAGTTCTTC.

This clonotype was seen only a few times. The chain recombines TRBV7-2 with TRBJ1-5; weak D call: TRBD1 (5 bases). The CDR3 totals 17 residues. Germline CDR1 is SGHTA and CDR2 is FQGNSA. V was shortened by 5 bases and J by 0 bases, with 17 bases between the two germline ends. CDR3: CASSGSGGARSNQPQHF. As DNA, the CDR3 is TGTGCCAGCAGCGGAAGTGGGGGAGCTCGTAGCAATCAGCCCCAGCATTTT.